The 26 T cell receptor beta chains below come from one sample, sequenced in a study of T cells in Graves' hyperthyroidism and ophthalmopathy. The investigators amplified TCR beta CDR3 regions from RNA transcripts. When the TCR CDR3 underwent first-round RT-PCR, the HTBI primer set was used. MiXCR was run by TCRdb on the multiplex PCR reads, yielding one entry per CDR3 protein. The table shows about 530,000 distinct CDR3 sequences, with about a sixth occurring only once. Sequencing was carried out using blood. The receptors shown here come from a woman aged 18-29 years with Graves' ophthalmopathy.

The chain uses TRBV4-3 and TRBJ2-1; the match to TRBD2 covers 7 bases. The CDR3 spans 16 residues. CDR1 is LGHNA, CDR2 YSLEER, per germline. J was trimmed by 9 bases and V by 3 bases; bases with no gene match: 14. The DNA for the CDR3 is TGCGCCAGCAGCCAGGGCGGGGTGCGAGCGGGAACTGAGCAGTTCTTC. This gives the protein CASSQGGVRAGTEQFF.

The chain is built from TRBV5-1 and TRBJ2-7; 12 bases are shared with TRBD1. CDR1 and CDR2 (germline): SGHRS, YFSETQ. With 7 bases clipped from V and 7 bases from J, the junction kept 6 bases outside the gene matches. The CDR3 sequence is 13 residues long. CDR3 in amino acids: CASFGTGGDEQYF. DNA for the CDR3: TGCGCCAGCTTCGGGACAGGGGGCGATGAGCAGTACTTC. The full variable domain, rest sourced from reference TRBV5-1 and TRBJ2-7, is KAGVTQTPRYLIKTRGQQVTLSCSPISGHRSVSWYQQTPGQGLQFLFEYFSETQRNKGNFPGRFSGRQFSNSRSEMNVSTLELGDSALYLCASFGTGGDEQYFGPGTRLTVT.

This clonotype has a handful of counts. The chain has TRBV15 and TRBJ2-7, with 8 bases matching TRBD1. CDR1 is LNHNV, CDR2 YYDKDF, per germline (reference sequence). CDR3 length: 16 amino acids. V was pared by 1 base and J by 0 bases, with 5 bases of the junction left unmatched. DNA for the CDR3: TGTGCCACCAGCAGAGGCCCGGGACAGGACTCCTACGAGCAGTACTTC. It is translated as CATSRGPGQDSYEQYF.

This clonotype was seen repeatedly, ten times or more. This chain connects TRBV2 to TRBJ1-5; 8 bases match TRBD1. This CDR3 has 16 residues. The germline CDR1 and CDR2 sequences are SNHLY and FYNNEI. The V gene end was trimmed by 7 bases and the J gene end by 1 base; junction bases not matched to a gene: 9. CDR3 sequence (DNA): TGTGCCAGCAAGTATGGAGACAGGGGAAGCAATCAGCCCCAGCATTTT. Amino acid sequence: CASKYGDRGSNQPQHF.

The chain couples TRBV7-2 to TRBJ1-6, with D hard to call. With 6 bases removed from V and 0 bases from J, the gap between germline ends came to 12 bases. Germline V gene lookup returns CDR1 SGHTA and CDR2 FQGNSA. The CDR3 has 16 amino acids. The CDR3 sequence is CASRPRSSSYNSPLHF. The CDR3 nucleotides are TGTGCCAGCAGACCTCGATCGAGCTCCTATAATTCACCCCTCCACTTT. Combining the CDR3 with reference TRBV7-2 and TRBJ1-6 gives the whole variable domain GAGVSQSPSNKVTEKGKDVELRCDPISGHTALYWYRQSLGQGLEFLIYFQGNSAPDKSGLPSDRFSAERTGGSVSTLTIQRTQQEDSAVYLCASRPRSSSYNSPLHFGNGTRLTVT.

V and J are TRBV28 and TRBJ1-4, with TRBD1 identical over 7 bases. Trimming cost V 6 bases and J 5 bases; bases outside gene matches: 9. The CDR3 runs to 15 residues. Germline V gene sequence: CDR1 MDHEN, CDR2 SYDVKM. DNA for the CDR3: TGTGCCAGCAGAAAACCGGGACAGCCGAATGAAAAACTGTTTTTT. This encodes CASRKPGQPNEKLFF.

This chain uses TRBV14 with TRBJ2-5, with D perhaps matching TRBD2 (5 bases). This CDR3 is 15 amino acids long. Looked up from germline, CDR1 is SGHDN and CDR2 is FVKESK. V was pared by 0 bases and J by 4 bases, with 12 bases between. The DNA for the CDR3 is TGTGCCAGCAGCCAAGATTGGATTCGGGGAGAGACCCAGTACTTC. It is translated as CASSQDWIRGETQYF.

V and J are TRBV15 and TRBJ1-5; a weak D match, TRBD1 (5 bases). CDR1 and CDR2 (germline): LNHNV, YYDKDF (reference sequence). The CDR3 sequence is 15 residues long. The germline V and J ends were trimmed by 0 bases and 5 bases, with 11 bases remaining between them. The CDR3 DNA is TGTGCCACCAGCAGAGATGGGGGATTGGATCAGCCCCAGCATTTT. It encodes CATSRDGGLDQPQHF.

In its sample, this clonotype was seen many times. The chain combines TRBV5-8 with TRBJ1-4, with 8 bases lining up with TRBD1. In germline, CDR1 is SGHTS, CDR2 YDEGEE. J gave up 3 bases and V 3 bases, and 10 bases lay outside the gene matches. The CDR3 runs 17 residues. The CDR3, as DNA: TGTGCCAGCAGCTCGTTCCCAGGGGGCCCGGCTAATGAAAAACTGTTTTTT. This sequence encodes CASSSFPGGPANEKLFF.

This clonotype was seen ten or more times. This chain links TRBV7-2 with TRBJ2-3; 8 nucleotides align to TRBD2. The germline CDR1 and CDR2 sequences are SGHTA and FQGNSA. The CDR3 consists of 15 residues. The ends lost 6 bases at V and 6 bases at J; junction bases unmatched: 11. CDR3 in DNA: TGTGCCAGCAGTCGACTAGCGAGACGGGGGGATACGCAGTATTTT. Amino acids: CASSRLARRGDTQYF.

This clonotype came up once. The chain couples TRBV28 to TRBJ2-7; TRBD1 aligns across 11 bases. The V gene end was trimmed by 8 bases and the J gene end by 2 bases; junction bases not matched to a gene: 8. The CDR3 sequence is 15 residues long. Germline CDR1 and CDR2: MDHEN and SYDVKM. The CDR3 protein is CASGGTGGAAYEQYF. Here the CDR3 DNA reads TGTGCCAGCGGGGGGACAGGGGGGGCGGCCTACGAGCAGTACTTC.

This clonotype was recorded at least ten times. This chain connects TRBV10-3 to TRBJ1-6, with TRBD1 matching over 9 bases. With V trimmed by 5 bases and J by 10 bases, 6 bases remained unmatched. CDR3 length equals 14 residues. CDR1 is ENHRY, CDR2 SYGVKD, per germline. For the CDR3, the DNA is TGTGCCATCAGTCGAACAGGGGGCGGCTCACCCCTCCACTTT. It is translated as CAISRTGGGSPLHF.

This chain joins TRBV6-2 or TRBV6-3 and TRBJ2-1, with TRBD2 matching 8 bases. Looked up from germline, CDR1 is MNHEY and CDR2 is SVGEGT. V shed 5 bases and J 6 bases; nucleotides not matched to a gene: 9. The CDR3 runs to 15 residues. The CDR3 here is CASSHGTSRFNEQFF. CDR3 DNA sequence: TGTGCCAGCAGTCACGGGACTAGTCGGTTCAATGAGCAGTTCTTC.

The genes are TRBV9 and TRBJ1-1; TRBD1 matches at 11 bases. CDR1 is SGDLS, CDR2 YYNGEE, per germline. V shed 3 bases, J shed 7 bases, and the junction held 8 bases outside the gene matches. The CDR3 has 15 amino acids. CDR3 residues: CASSAAGTGGDEAFF. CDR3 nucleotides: TGTGCCAGCAGCGCCGCCGGGACAGGGGGGGATGAAGCTTTCTTT.

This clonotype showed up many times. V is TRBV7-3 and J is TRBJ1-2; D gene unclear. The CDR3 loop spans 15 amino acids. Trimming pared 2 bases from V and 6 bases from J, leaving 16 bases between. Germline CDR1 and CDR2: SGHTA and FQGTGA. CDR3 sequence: CASSLEEGVGDGYTF. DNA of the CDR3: TGTGCCAGCAGCTTAGAAGAGGGAGTCGGGGATGGCTACACCTTC.

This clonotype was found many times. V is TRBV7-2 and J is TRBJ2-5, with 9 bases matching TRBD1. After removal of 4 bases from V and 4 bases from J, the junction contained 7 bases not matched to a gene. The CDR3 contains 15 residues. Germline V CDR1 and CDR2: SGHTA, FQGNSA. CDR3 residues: CASSSPGTGLETQYF. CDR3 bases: TGTGCCAGCAGCTCTCCCGGGACAGGGCTAGAGACCCAGTACTTC.

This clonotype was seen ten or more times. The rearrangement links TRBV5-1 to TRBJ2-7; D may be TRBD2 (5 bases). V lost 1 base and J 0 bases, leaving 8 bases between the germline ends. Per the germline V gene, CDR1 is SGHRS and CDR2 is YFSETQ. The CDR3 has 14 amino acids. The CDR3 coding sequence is TGCGCCAGCAGCTTGTTTGCGGGCTCCTACGAGCAGTACTTC. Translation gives CASSLFAGSYEQYF.

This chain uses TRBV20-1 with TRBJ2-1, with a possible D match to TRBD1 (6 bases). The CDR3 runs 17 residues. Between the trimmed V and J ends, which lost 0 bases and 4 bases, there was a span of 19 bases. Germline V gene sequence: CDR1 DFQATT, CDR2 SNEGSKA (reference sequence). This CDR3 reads CSARDPGQSARYNEQFF. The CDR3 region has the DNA TGCAGTGCTAGAGATCCCGGACAGTCTGCCCGATACAATGAGCAGTTCTTC.

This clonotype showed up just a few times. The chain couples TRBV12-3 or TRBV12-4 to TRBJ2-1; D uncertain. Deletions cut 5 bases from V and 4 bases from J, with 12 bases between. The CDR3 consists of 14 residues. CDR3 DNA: TGTGCCAGCAGTATGACGACTGCATACAATGAGCAGTTCTTC. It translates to CASSMTTAYNEQFF.

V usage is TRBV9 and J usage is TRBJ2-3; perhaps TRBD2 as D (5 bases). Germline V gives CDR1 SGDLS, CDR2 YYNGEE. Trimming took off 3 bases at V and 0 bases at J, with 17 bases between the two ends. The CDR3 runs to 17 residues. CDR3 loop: CASSASPEATSTDTQYF. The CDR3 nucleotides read TGTGCCAGCAGCGCGAGCCCGGAGGCGACTAGCACAGATACGCAGTATTTT.

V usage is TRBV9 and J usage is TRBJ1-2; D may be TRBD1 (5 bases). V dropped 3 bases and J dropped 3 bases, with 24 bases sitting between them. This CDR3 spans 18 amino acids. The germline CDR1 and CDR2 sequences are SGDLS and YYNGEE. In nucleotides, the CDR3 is TGTGCCAGCAGCGGAGGGAGAGGGACCGTGGAAGCGTACTATGGCTACACCTTC. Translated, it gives CASSGGRGTVEAYYGYTF. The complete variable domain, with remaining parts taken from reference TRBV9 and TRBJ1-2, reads DSGVTQTPKHLITATGQRVTLRCSPRSGDLSVYWYQQSLDQGLQFLIQYYNGEERAKGNILERFSAQQFPDLHSELNLSSLELGDSALYFCASSGGRGTVEAYYGYTFGSGTRLTVV.

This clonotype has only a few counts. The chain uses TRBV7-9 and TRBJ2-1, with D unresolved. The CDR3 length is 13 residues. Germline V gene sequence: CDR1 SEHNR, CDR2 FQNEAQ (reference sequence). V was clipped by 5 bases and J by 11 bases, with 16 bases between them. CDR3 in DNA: TGTGCCAGCAGCCTCGCCTCTGTTCATCAGCAGTTCTTC. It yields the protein CASSLASVHQQFF. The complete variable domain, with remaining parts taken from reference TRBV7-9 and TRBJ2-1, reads DTGVSQNPRHKITKRGQNVTFRCDPISEHNRLYWYRQTLGQGPEFLTYFQNEAQLEKSRLLSDRFSAERPKGSFSTLEIQRTEQGDSAMYLCASSLASVHQQFFGPGTRLTVL.

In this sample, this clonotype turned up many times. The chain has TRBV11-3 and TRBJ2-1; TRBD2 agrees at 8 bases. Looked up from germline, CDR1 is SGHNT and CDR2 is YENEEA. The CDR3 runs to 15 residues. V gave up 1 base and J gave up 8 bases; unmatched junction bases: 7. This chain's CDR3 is CASSLGGGRNDEQFF. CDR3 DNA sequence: TGTGCCAGCAGCTTAGGTGGCGGGAGGAATGATGAGCAGTTCTTC.

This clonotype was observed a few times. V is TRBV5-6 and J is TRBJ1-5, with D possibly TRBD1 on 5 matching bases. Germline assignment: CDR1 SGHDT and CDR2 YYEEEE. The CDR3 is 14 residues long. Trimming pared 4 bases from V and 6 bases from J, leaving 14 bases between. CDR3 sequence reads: CASSVRGGRQPQHF. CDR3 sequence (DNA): TGTGCCAGCAGCGTAAGGGGTGGGCGTCAGCCCCAGCATTTT.

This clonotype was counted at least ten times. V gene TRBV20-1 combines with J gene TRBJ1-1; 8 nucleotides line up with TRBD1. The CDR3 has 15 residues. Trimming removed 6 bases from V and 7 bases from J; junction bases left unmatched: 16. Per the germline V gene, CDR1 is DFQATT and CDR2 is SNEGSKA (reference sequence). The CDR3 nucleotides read TGCAGTGCCAAAACCCGTCCCGGGACAGGAGGTGAAGCTTTCTTT. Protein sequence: CSAKTRPGTGGEAFF.

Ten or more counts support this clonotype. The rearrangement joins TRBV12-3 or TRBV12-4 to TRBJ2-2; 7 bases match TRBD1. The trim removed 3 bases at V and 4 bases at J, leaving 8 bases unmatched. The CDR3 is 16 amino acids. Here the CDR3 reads CASSFRGGIVTGELFF. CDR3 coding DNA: TGTGCCAGCAGTTTTAGAGGGGGCATAGTCACCGGGGAGCTGTTTTTT.